The source of this TCR beta chain is a study of shared clonotypes between healthy human individuals. Study results and limitations: Donors were few, which limited the genetic and exposure-history diversity represented. Rarefaction showed sorted-subset sequencing was incomplete despite large depth. It was only blood that was sampled, and tissue repertoires likely differ.

This CDR3 has 12 residues. The V end was cut by 4 bases, the J end by 4 bases, with 8 bases between. Germline CDR1 is GTSNPN and CDR2 is SVGIG (reference sequence). The data were produced by immunoSEQ multiplex PCR, yet TCRdb's version contains in-frame clones alone and is incomplete. The profile covers millions of clones, with roughly 94% appearing a single time and 0.13% taken by the ten largest. To note about this clone: Its antigen is currently unknown.

Input material: naive CD4+ T cells sorted from blood. The subset is: CD45RA+ positively selected. V usage is TRBV30 and J usage is TRBJ1-5; no reliable D call. The TCR comes from a young man in good health. The CDR3 coding sequence is TGTGCCTGGACCGACGGTAATCAGCCCCAGCATTTT. This gives the protein CAWTDGNQPQHF.